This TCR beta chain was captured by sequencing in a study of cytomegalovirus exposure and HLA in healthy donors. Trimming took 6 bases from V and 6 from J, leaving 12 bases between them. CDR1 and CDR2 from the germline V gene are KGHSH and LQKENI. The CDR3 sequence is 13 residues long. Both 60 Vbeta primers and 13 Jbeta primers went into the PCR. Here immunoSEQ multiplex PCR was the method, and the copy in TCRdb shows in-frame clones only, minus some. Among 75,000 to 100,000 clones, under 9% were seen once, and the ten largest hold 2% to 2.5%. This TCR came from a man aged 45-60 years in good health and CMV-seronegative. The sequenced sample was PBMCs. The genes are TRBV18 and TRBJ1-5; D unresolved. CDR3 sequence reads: CASSPGRTQPQHF. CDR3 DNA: TGTGCCAGCTCCCCGGGGAGGACTCAGCCCCAGCATTTT.